Below, 7 T cell receptor beta chains from the same sample are listed, as sequenced in a study of Tregs in tolerant kidney transplant recipients. Produced via immunoSEQ multiplex PCR; TCRdb's table is partial and in-frame only. Its listing shows 48,000 or so clones. The sequencing here drew on CD4+ T cells from blood, taken before the transplant. The source is a human donor who received a combined kidney and bone marrow transplant.

Points on this clone: The read stops 3 residues short of the end of the CDR3; the missing end is completed from the germline J gene. The gene calls are TRBV7-7 and TRBJ2-2; D ambiguous. CDR1 SSHAT and CDR2 FNYEAQ come from the germline V gene (reference sequence). V lost 2 bases and J lost 2, with 6 bases in between. This CDR3 contains 14 residues. The covered CDR3 bases are TGTGCCAGCAGCTTATCGGGTAACACCGGGGAG. The encoded protein is CASSLSGNTGE. The entire CDR3 reads CASSLSGNTGELFF.

The CDR3 protein is CASSQHQGSNEKLFF. The sequenced part of the CDR3 DNA is TGTGCCAGCAGCCAACATCAGGGGAGTAATGAAAAA. The chain recombines TRBV4-2 with TRBJ1-4, with D possibly being TRBD1 (6 bases). The read is 3 residues too short to cover the CDR3 end, so that end is filled in from the germline J gene. The germline CDR1 and CDR2 sequences are LGHNA and YNFKEQ. Trimming took off 2 bases at V and 4 bases at J, with 11 bases between the two ends. The CDR3 has 15 residues.

Details on this clone: The CDR3 extends 3 residues past the end of the read, so its final part is completed from the germline J gene. The V and J genes are TRBV19 and TRBJ1-6, with a weak D call TRBD1 (6 bases). Germline assignment: CDR1 LNHDA and CDR2 SQIVND (reference sequence). The CDR3 spans 16 residues. The V end was cut by 4 bases, the J end by 7 bases, with 17 bases between. The DNA read from the CDR3 is TGTGCCAGTAGTAACCAGGGGATAGAGATGAATTCACCC. Its protein is CASSNQGIEMNSP. The whole CDR3 sequence reads CASSNQGIEMNSPLHF. The whole variable domain, remainder taken from reference TRBV19 and TRBJ1-6, is DGGITQSPKYLFRKEGQNVTLSCEQNLNHDAMYWYRQDPGQGLRLIYYSQIVNDFQKGDIAEGYSVSREKKESFPLTVTSAQKNPTAFYLCASSNQGIEMNSPLHFGNGTRLTVT.

Worth noting for this clone: Coverage ceases 3 residues before the CDR3 finishes, and the germline J gene fills in the end. The gene calls are TRBV7-9 and TRBJ1-4; a possible D gene is TRBD1 (6 bases). The V end lost 5 bases, the J end lost 3 bases, and 13 bases lay between the germline ends. The CDR3 covers 15 residues. CDR1 and CDR2 from the germline V gene are SEHNR and FQNEAQ (reference sequence). The covered CDR3 bases are TGTGCCAGCAGCCAGCAGCAGGGGCCTAATGAAAAA. It translates to CASSQQQGPNEK. The CDR3 reads in full as CASSQQQGPNEKLFF.

With regard to this clone: The read stops 3 residues short of the end of the CDR3; the missing end is completed from the germline J gene. The chain recombines TRBV5-1 with TRBJ1-6; 7 bases are a match to TRBD1. The J segment lost 7 bases and the V segment lost 0 bases, leaving 1 base of the junction unmatched. This CDR3 has 14 amino acids. Looked up from germline, CDR1 is SGHRS and CDR2 is YFSETQ. The covered CDR3 bases are TGCGCCAGCAGCTTGGAAGGGGGCAATTCACCC. This translates into CASSLEGGNSP. The entire CDR3 protein reads CASSLEGGNSPLHF.

As regards this clone: The read ends 3 residues early relative to the CDR3; the germline J gene fills the gap. The gene calls are TRBV7-2 and TRBJ1-2, with D possibly being TRBD1 (6 bases). The CDR3 has 13 residues. V was clipped by 5 bases and J by 7 bases, with 14 bases between them. The germline V gene has CDR1 SGHTA and CDR2 FQGNSA. CDR3 sequence: CASSPAGDGGYTF. CDR3 DNA, as far as it was read: TGTGCCAGCAGCCCCGCAGGGGATGGTGGC. Filled out from reference TRBV7-2 and TRBJ1-2, the complete variable domain reads GAGVSQSPSNKVTEKGKDVELRCDPISGHTALYWYRQSLGQGLEFLIYFQGNSAPDKSGLPSDRFSAERTGGSVSTLTIQRTQQEDSAVYLCASSPAGDGGYTFGSGTRLTVV.

Regarding this clone: The read ends 3 residues before the CDR3 terminus; that terminus is restored from the germline J gene. The chain couples TRBV20-1 to TRBJ2-7; TRBD1 aligns across 7 bases. This CDR3 is 12 amino acids long. Germline V gene lookup returns CDR1 DFQATT and CDR2 SNEGSKA (reference sequence). V lost 2 bases, J lost 6 bases, and 4 bases stayed unmatched. The CDR3 loop is CSARQGEVEQYF. The CDR3 bases that were read are TGCAGTGCTAGACAGGGGGAAGTCGAG.